This T cell receptor (beta chain) was sequenced in a study of blood T cell repertoires in COVID-19. About the research overall: Specimens from acute and convalescent COVID-19 originated in the United States, Italy and Spain. PBMCs, B-cell-depleted T cells, or T cells were the source of the cDNA or gDNA that made up the material.

V was trimmed by 6 bases and J by 0 bases, leaving 11 bases between them. CDR1 and CDR2 (germline): SNHLY, FYNNEI. This CDR3 has 14 residues. Source study methods: Estimation of nucleated cell counts relied on the amplification of reference gene primers. Clones were sequenced by immunoSEQ multiplex PCR, and TCRdb holds only the in-frame ones, with some missing. That table supplies the V and J calls and clone size; D and trimming were determined from the DNA. Of over 150,000 clones listed, more than 75% are singletons. A Seattle source enrolled patients during active infection and followed them longitudinally.

The clonotype comes from a man aged 60-69 years with COVID-19, enrolled during active disease. The sample was peripheral blood. The chain links TRBV2 to TRBJ1-1, with D perhaps matching TRBD1 (6 bases). The CDR3 is CASRETGLNTEAFF. The DNA for the CDR3 is TGTGCCAGCAGGGAAACAGGGCTGAACACTGAAGCTTTCTTT.